These T cell receptor beta chains were read from a single sample in a study of cytomegalovirus exposure and HLA in healthy donors. Assay used: immunoSEQ multiplex PCR; TCRdb lists only in-frame clones, some missing. The sample comprises under 200,000 clones, about 75% of which are singletons, and around 4.7% rests with the top ten. Sequenced: PBMCs. These receptor sequences come from a male donor in good health and CMV-seronegative. Each CDR3 is given with its conserved first and last residue. The order of the fields is J gene, clone size, V gene, D gene, CDR3 length, CDR3 protein, CDR3 DNA. D genes are given only for firm matches. Some rows have no size entry. The others give once, few or many, or a class for an expanded clone.

J: TRBJ2-1
size: few
V: TRBV14
D: -
length: 16
CDR3: CASSQRTRGPYNEQFF
DNA: TGTGCCAGCAGCCAACGTACAAGGGGTCCCTACAATGAGCAGTTCTTC

J: TRBJ2-3
size: once
V: TRBV28
D: TRBD2
length: 17
CDR3: CASSLNAGEESTDTQYF
DNA: TGTGCCAGCAGTTTGAACGCGGGAGAGGAGAGCACAGATACGCAGTATTTT

J: TRBJ2-7
size: once
V: TRBV20-1
D: -
length: 10
CDR3: CSASNYEQYF
DNA: TGCAGTGCTAGTAACTACGAGCAGTACTTC

J: TRBJ1-1
size: -
V: TRBV5-1
D: -
length: 13
CDR3: CASSTSGGSEAFF
DNA: TGCGCCAGCAGCACGAGTGGGGGGAGTGAAGCTTTCTTT

J: TRBJ1-4
size: -
V: TRBV5-1
D: -
length: 16
CDR3: CASRSQGNVGYEKLFF
DNA: TGCGCCAGCAGGTCACAGGGAAACGTGGGATATGAAAAACTGTTTTTT

J: TRBJ2-2
size: -
V: TRBV9
D: -
length: 16
CDR3: CASSVGRGLNTGELFF
DNA: TGTGCCAGCAGCGTAGGGAGGGGACTTAACACCGGGGAGCTGTTTTTT

J: TRBJ2-1
size: -
V: TRBV18
D: TRBD1
length: 13
CDR3: CASSTGQINEQFF
DNA: TGTGCCAGCTCAACGGGACAGATCAATGAGCAGTTCTTC

J: TRBJ1-1
size: once
V: TRBV29-1
D: TRBD1
length: 16
CDR3: CSIVRRGRFLDTEAFF
DNA: TGCAGCATTGTGAGGAGGGGGCGCTTCCTGGACACTGAAGCTTTCTTT

J: TRBJ1-5
size: -
V: TRBV6-5
D: TRBD1
length: 14
CDR3: CASSPYGQGGTQHF
DNA: TGTGCCAGCAGCCCATACGGACAGGGAGGGACCCAGCATTTT

J: TRBJ1-2
size: -
V: TRBV6-1
D: TRBD1
length: 14
CDR3: CASSETGQGHGYTF
DNA: TGTGCCAGCAGTGAGACGGGACAGGGTCATGGCTACACCTTC

J: TRBJ2-2
size: -
V: TRBV9
D: -
length: 15
CDR3: CASSVTTGTTGELFF
DNA: TGTGCCAGCAGCGTAACAACAGGGACCACCGGGGAGCTGTTTTTT

J: TRBJ2-5
size: -
V: TRBV7-9
D: TRBD2
length: 12
CDR3: CASGGVGETQYF
DNA: TGTGCCAGCGGGGGGGTTGGGGAGACCCAGTACTTC

J: TRBJ1-4
size: once
V: TRBV5-4
D: TRBD1
length: 18
CDR3: CASSLRLVGTGQGEKLFF
DNA: TGTGCCAGCAGCTTGCGGTTAGTCGGGACAGGGCAGGGTGAAAAACTGTTTTTT

J: TRBJ2-2
size: few
V: TRBV5-1
D: -
length: 17
CDR3: CASSLGEQGSNTGELFF
DNA: TGCGCCAGCAGCTTGGGGGAACAGGGATCGAACACCGGGGAGCTGTTTTTT

J: TRBJ2-1
size: -
V: TRBV4-3
D: TRBD2
length: 17
CDR3: CASSQDLGLAAYNEQFF
DNA: TGCGCCAGCAGCCAAGATCTAGGGCTAGCGGCCTACAATGAGCAGTTCTTC

J: TRBJ2-5
size: -
V: TRBV13
D: TRBD2
length: 16
CDR3: CASSSRTSGGGGTQYF
DNA: TGTGCCAGCAGCTCTCGGACTAGCGGGGGTGGTGGGACCCAGTACTTC

J: TRBJ1-1
size: few
V: TRBV19
D: -
length: 13
CDR3: CASSPGRATEAFF
DNA: TGTGCCAGTAGCCCCGGCAGGGCCACTGAAGCTTTCTTT

J: TRBJ2-7
size: -
V: TRBV7-8
D: TRBD1
length: 13
CDR3: CASSPLDRSEQYF
DNA: TGTGCCAGCAGCCCCTTGGACAGGAGCGAGCAGTACTTC

J: TRBJ1-1
size: few
V: TRBV10-3
D: TRBD1
length: 16
CDR3: CAISESDGTDYNEAFF
DNA: TGTGCCATCAGTGAGTCGGATGGGACAGATTATAATGAAGCTTTCTTT

J: TRBJ2-7
size: -
V: TRBV28
D: TRBD2
length: 15
CDR3: CASRTGASGSYEQYF
DNA: TGTGCCAGCAGGACCGGGGCTAGCGGGAGCTACGAGCAGTACTTC

J: TRBJ1-5
size: -
V: TRBV5-6
D: TRBD1
length: 17
CDR3: CASSLEDRGISNQPQHF
DNA: TGTGCCAGCAGCTTGGAAGACAGGGGAATTAGCAATCAGCCCCAGCATTTT

J: TRBJ1-2
size: -
V: TRBV9
D: TRBD1
length: 13
CDR3: CASSPDRGYGYTF
DNA: TGTGCCAGCAGCCCAGACAGGGGCTATGGCTACACCTTC

J: TRBJ1-5
size: -
V: TRBV30
D: TRBD1
length: 14
CDR3: CAWSGDSLNQPQHF
DNA: TGTGCCTGGAGTGGGGACAGCCTCAATCAGCCCCAGCATTTT

J: TRBJ1-5
size: many
V: TRBV2
D: TRBD1
length: 14
CDR3: CASSGQGGGNPQHF
DNA: TGTGCCAGCAGTGGACAGGGGGGGGGAAATCCCCAGCATTTT

J: TRBJ2-7
size: -
V: TRBV6-5
D: TRBD2
length: 13
CDR3: CASSSGRAGEQYF
DNA: TGTGCCAGCTCTAGCGGGAGGGCAGGTGAGCAGTACTTC

J: TRBJ2-3
size: -
V: TRBV19
D: TRBD2
length: 14
CDR3: CASSLAGGPYTQYF
DNA: TGTGCCAGTAGTCTAGCGGGAGGGCCGTATACGCAGTATTTT